This entry features one T cell receptor beta chain sequence. The antigen is unknown. The table came from immunoSEQ multiplex PCR; TCRdb's copy has only in-frame clones and leaves some out. There are 200,000 to 300,000 clones in the sample; approximately 90% occur only once, and approximately 12% lies in the top ten. The data derive from a study of Ad26.COV2.S vaccination and SARS-CoV-2 variants. For the study at large: A participant enrolled in the COV1001 Ad26.COV2.S trial arm provided the sample. Intramuscular Ad26.COV2.S at 5x10^10 or 1x10^11 viral particles. The study, taken as a whole, reports: In vaccinated individuals, spike-specific CD8+ and CD4+ T cell responses reportedly displayed substantial breadth.

Treatment indicated: 15 to 20 received Ad26.COV2.S at low or high dose, single or two shots; several received placebo; per-sample allocation not given. The samples were gathered on day 63 after the first injection of vaccine or placebo. This adult donor, from Boston, was 18-55 years old. V lost 5 bases, J lost 4 bases, and 17 bases lay in between. CDR3 length equals 15 residues. In germline, CDR1 is MDHEN, CDR2 SYDVKM. The chain uses TRBV28 and TRBJ1-1, with unresolved D. The sequence was collected from a person between 18 and 65 years old who received the Ad26.COV2.S COVID-19 vaccine or a placebo. The source material was peripheral blood, sampled in a trial of Ad26.COV2.S vaccine versus placebo. The CDR3 loop reads CASSEHNLRGTEAFF. CDR3 coding DNA: TGTGCCAGCAGTGAGCACAATCTCCGGGGCACTGAAGCTTTCTTT.